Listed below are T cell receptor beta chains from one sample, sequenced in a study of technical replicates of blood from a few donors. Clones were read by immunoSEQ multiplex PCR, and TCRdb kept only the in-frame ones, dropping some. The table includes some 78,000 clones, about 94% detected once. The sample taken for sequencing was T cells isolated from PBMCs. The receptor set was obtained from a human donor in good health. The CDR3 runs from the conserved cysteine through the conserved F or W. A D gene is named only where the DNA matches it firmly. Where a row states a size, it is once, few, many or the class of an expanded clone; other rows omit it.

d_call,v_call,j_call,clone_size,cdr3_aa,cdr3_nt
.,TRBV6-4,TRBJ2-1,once,CASSDSGTPSKQFF,TGTGCCAGCAGTGACTCGGGGACTCCTTCGAAGCAGTTCTTC
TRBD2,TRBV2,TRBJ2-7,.,CASNGGGVVRRFYEQYF,TGTGCCAGCAACGGGGGAGGGGTGGTAAGGAGGTTTTACGAGCAGTACTTC
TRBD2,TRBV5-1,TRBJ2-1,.,CASSLTSGIDNEQFF,TGCGCCAGCAGCTTGACTAGCGGCATCGACAATGAGCAGTTCTTC
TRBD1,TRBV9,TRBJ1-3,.,CASSVGDRDGNTIYF,TGTGCCAGCAGCGTAGGGGACAGAGATGGAAACACCATATATTTT
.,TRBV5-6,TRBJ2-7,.,CASSFRTGYEQYF,TGTGCCAGCAGCTTTCGAACCGGCTACGAGCAGTACTTC
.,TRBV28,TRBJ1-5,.,CASSLSQDGLGKTGSNQPQHF,TGTGCCAGCAGTTTATCCCAGGACGGTTTGGGGAAAACGGGGAGCAATCAGCCCCAGCATTTT
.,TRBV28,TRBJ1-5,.,CASSRETGLGQPQHF,TGTGCCAGCAGTCGGGAAACAGGGCTTGGTCAGCCCCAGCATTTT
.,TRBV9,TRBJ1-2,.,CASSTRQSPNYGYTF,TGTGCCAGCAGCACCCGACAGTCTCCTAACTATGGCTACACCTTC
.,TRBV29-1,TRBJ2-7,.,CSGQADSSYEQYF,TGCAGCGGTCAAGCCGACAGCTCCTACGAGCAGTACTTC
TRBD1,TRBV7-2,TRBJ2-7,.,CASSRTGGSSYEQYF,TGTGCCAGCAGCCGAACAGGGGGTTCCTCCTACGAGCAGTACTTC
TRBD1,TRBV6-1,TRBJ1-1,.,CASSEAQGVSEAFF,TGTGCCAGCAGTGAAGCCCAGGGGGTCTCTGAAGCTTTCTTT
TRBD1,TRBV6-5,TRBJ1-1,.,CATTGGRNTEAFF,TGTGCCACCACAGGGGGGAGGAACACTGAAGCTTTCTTT
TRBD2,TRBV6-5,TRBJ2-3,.,CASSTTSFYTQYF,TGTGCCAGCAGTACGACTAGCTTTTATACGCAGTATTTT
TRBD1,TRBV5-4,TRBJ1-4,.,CASSFRTGSGSGEKLFF,TGTGCCAGCAGCTTCAGGACAGGGAGTGGGAGTGGTGAAAAACTGTTTTTT
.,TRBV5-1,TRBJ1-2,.,CASSEDYGSYGYTF,TGCGCCAGCAGCGAAGACTACGGGAGCTATGGCTACACCTTC
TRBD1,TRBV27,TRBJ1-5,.,CASSLSPDRDGGNQPQHF,TGTGCCAGCAGTTTATCCCCAGACAGGGATGGTGGCAATCAGCCCCAGCATTTT
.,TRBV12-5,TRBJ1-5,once,CASGLPNFRQPQHF,TGTGCTAGTGGTTTGCCCAATTTCCGGCAGCCCCAGCATTTT
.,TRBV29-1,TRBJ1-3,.,CSVRVTSGNTIYF,TGCAGCGTTCGGGTAACCTCTGGAAACACCATATATTTT
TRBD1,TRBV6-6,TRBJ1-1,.,CASSYSGGLNTEAFF,TGTGCCAGCAGTTACTCAGGGGGCCTGAACACTGAAGCTTTCTTT
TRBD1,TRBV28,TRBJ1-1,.,CASRDRAAAEAFF,TGTGCCAGCAGGGACAGGGCGGCCGCTGAAGCTTTCTTT
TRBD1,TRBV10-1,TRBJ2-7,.,CASSDMGTAYEQYF,TGCGCCAGCAGTGATATGGGGACAGCGTACGAGCAGTACTTC
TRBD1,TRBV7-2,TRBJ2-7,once,CASSPGQGNYEQYF,TGTGCCAGCAGCCCTGGACAGGGGAACTACGAGCAGTACTTC
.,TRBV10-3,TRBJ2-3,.,CAISVGQLTSTDTQYF,TGTGCCATCAGTGTGGGGCAGCTTACTAGCACAGATACGCAGTATTTT
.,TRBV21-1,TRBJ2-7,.,CASSKTREDLYEQYF,TGTGCCAGCAGCAAAACCCGGGAGGATCTCTACGAGCAGTACTTC
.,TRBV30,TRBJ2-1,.,CAWRSRLDEQFF,TGTGCCTGGAGGTCGAGGTTGGATGAGCAGTTCTTC
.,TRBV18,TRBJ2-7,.,CASSPIGSSYEQYF,TGTGCCAGCTCACCAATCGGGAGCTCCTACGAGCAGTACTTC
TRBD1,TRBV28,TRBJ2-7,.,CASSPTGAPGEQYF,TGTGCCAGCAGTCCCACAGGGGCGCCAGGCGAGCAGTACTTC
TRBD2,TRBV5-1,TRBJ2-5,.,CASSTLAGGRGETQYF,TGCGCCAGCAGCACACTAGCGGGGGGCCGGGGGGAGACCCAGTACTTC
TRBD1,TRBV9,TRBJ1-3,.,CASGGQGGGNTIYF,TGTGCCAGCGGCGGACAGGGGGGGGGAAACACCATATATTTT
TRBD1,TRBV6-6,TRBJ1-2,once,CASSDRGTNYGYTF,TGTGCCAGCAGTGACAGGGGTACTAACTATGGCTACACCTTC
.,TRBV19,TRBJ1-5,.,CASSIGFSNQPQHF,TGTGCCAGTAGTATCGGGTTTAGCAATCAGCCCCAGCATTTT
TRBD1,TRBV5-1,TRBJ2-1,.,CASSPGGGFEQFF,TGCGCCAGCAGCCCAGGGGGCGGTTTTGAGCAGTTCTTC
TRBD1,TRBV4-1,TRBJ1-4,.,CASSQRRGFGNEKLFF,TGCGCCAGCAGCCAACGCAGGGGGTTTGGTAATGAAAAACTGTTTTTT
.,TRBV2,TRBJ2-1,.,CASSEAYRVVNNEQFF,TGTGCCAGCAGTGAAGCCTACAGGGTAGTTAACAATGAGCAGTTCTTC
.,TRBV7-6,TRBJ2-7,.,CASSLTTETYEQYF,TGTGCCAGCAGCTTGACTACCGAAACCTACGAGCAGTACTTC
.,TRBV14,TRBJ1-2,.,CASSDRHYGYTF,TGTGCCAGCAGCGACAGGCACTATGGCTACACCTTC
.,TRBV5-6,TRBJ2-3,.,CASSVIPKSDSLLHTQYF,TGTGCCAGCAGTGTAATACCAAAATCAGACAGTCTCCTGCATACGCAGTATTTT
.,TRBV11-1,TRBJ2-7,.,CASSSSTGGNEQYF,TGTGCCAGCAGCTCGTCAACGGGGGGCAACGAGCAGTACTTC
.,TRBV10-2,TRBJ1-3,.,CASSETDFSGNTIYF,TGCGCCAGCAGTGAGACAGATTTCTCTGGAAACACCATATATTTT
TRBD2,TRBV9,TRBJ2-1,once,CASSVTSGSTYNEQFF,TGTGCCAGCAGCGTTACCAGCGGGAGCACCTACAATGAGCAGTTCTTC
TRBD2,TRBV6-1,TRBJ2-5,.,CASSATSGSIEQYF,TGTGCCAGCAGTGCGACTAGCGGGAGTATTGAGCAGTACTTC
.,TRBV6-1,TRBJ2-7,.,CASLSFYEQYF,TGTGCCAGCTTGAGTTTCTACGAGCAGTACTTC
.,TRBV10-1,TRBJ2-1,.,CASSESTLQHNEQFF,TGCGCCAGCAGTGAGTCGACTCTGCAGCACAATGAGCAGTTCTTC
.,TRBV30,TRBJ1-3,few,CAWSVQGYTIYF,TGTGCCTGGAGTGTACAGGGTTACACCATATATTTT
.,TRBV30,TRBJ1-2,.,CAWTSGGGYTF,TGTGCCTGGACCTCGGGGGGAGGCTACACCTTC
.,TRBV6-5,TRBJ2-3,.,CASSWGGVGTDTQYF,TGTGCCAGCAGTTGGGGGGGCGTGGGCACAGATACGCAGTATTTT
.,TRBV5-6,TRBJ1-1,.,CASSSRAGVESYTEAFF,TGTGCCAGCAGCTCCCGGGCAGGGGTGGAATCGTACACTGAAGCTTTCTTT
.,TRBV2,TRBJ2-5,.,CASRLRGNKETQYF,TGTGCCAGCAGACTCCGGGGTAACAAAGAGACCCAGTACTTC
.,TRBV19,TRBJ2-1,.,CASSTVRRRVYNEQFF,TGTGCCAGTAGTACCGTCCGGAGGAGGGTTTACAATGAGCAGTTCTTC
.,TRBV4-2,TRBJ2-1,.,CASSPPSSYNEQFF,TGTGCCAGCAGCCCCCCTAGCTCCTACAATGAGCAGTTCTTC
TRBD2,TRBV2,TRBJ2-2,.,CASIISRGDTGELFF,TGTGCCAGCATAATCTCGCGGGGGGACACCGGGGAGCTGTTTTTT
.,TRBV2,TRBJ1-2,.,CASRAEGGYGYTF,TGTGCCAGCAGGGCGGAGGGTGGCTATGGCTACACCTTC
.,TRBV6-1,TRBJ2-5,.,CASSVQTGGGETQYF,TGTGCCAGCAGTGTTCAAACAGGAGGAGGGGAGACCCAGTACTTC